Shown below are 4 T cell receptor beta chains from a single sample sequenced in a study of CXCR3-negative and CXCR3-positive naive CD8 T cells. TRB cDNA libraries were made by UMI-labeled 5' RACE. With the 5' RACE reads reprocessed, TCRdb shows one record per CDR3 protein and no DNA. Its table lists fewer than 55,000 distinct CDR3 sequences. Sequencing was carried out using naive CXCR3- CD8+ T cells from blood. Stated subset: CD45RO-CCR7+CD27+CD95- naive CD8+ T cells lacking CXCR3 (TNR3-). The receptors originated from a human donor in good health. Some clones in this sample may be carry-over from other donors' samples.

The chain is built from TRBV2 and TRBJ2-3; TCRdb names TRBD2, which stays unverified in the absence of DNA. CDR1 and CDR2 from the germline V gene are SNHLY and FYNNEI. The length of the CDR3 is 16 residues. The CDR3 loop reads CASSSGTSEFTDTQYF.

The rearrangement uses TRBV12-3 or TRBV12-4 and TRBJ2-1. CDR3 size: 17 residues. The CDR3 loop reads CASTDSGVISSYNEQFF.

The J gene is TRBJ2-3, the V gene TRBV2; TCRdb selects TRBD1, and the lack of DNA leaves this call unchecked. This CDR3 is built from 16 residues. Germline lookup yields CDR1 SNHLY and CDR2 FYNNEI. This CDR3 reads CASSSRDRGLLDTQYF.

The J gene is TRBJ1-5, the V gene TRBV15. Germline V gene sequence: CDR1 LNHNV, CDR2 YYDKDF (reference sequence). The CDR3 is 15 residues long. The CDR3 sequence: CATSRDRQLNQPQHF.